The 15 T cell receptor beta chains below come from one sample, sequenced in a study of T cell changes during pregnancy in multiple sclerosis. Sequencing was performed with immunoSEQ multiplex PCR; in TCRdb, only in-frame clones are kept and a portion is missing. The profile shows some 64,000 clones, 90% of them singletons. This material consisted of peripheral blood, taken in the second trimester of pregnancy. The receptors were sampled from a female donor in good health, enrolled as a control in a pregnancy study.

The chain links TRBV7-6 to TRBJ2-3, with 7 bases that match TRBD2. Germline CDR1 SGHVS, CDR2 FNYEAQ. The CDR3 has 18 amino acids. The J segment lost 0 bases and the V segment lost 3 bases, leaving 12 bases of the junction unmatched. The CDR3 sequence: CASSLVAGRGTSTDTQYF. CDR3 DNA sequence: TGTGCCAGCAGCTTGGTTGCGGGGCGGGGGACTAGCACAGATACGCAGTATTTT.

The chain carries TRBV27 and TRBJ1-6; no reliable D call. CDR1 MNHEY and CDR2 SMNVEV come from the germline V gene (reference sequence). V was clipped by 6 bases and J by 8 bases, with 8 bases between them. This CDR3 region has 12 residues. The CDR3 DNA is TGTGCCAGCAGCAGGCTCTATTCACCCCTCCACTTT. This translates into CASSRLYSPLHF.

The chain is built from TRBV11-2 and TRBJ2-7, with a possible D match to TRBD2 (5 bases). The CDR3 covers 16 residues. Germline CDR1 reads SGHAT; CDR2 reads FQNNGV. V lost 1 base and J 2 bases, leaving 15 bases between the germline ends. The CDR3 sequence is CASSLVPERRTYEQYF. The CDR3 DNA reads as TGTGCCAGCAGCTTAGTCCCTGAGCGGCGCACCTACGAGCAGTACTTC. Complete variable domain (other parts from reference TRBV11-2 and TRBJ2-7): EAGVAQSPRYKIIEKRQSVAFWCNPISGHATLYWYQQILGQGPKLLIQFQNNGVVDDSQLPKDRFSAERLKGVDSTLKIQPAKLEDSAVYLCASSLVPERRTYEQYFGPGTRLTVT.

The chain has TRBV7-9 and TRBJ2-7; 8 bases are a match to TRBD1. This CDR3 region has 14 residues. Germline V gene data show CDR1 as SEHNR and CDR2 as FQNEAQ (reference sequence). V lost 5 bases, J lost 0 bases, and 3 bases stayed unmatched. Here the CDR3 reads CASSRTGSSYEQYF. The CDR3, as DNA: TGTGCCAGCAGCAGGACAGGGAGCTCCTACGAGCAGTACTTC.

The CDR3 reads CASSIGQPQHF. CDR3 coding DNA: TGTGCCAGTAGTATCGGTCAGCCCCAGCATTTT. The chain combines TRBV19 with TRBJ1-5, with D unresolved. V lost 3 bases, J lost 6 bases, and 3 bases lay in between. The CDR3 spans 11 residues. Germline V gives CDR1 LNHDA, CDR2 SQIVND (reference sequence).

V usage is TRBV19 and J usage is TRBJ2-2; a possible D gene is TRBD1 (5 bases). Looked up from germline, CDR1 is LNHDA and CDR2 is SQIVND (reference sequence). Between the trimmed V and J ends, which lost 5 bases and 1 base, there was a span of 11 bases. This CDR3 contains 15 residues. The CDR3 coding sequence is TGTGCCAGTAGTCCCGACAGCATGAACACCGGGGAGCTGTTTTTT. Its protein product is CASSPDSMNTGELFF.

The chain couples TRBV7-9 to TRBJ1-4; D remains unclear. The CDR3 sequence is 11 residues long. Germline CDR1 is SEHNR and CDR2 is FQNEAQ (reference sequence). The CDR3 region is CVGRVGEKLFF. CDR3 coding DNA: TGTGTCGGGAGGGTAGGAGAAAAACTGTTTTTT.

The chain links TRBV5-4 to TRBJ1-1; D might be TRBD1 (6 bases). With 4 bases removed from V and 7 bases from J, the gap between germline ends came to 14 bases. Germline CDR1 SGHNT, CDR2 YYREEE (reference sequence). The CDR3 totals 13 residues. CDR3 region: CASSARGSFEAFF. The CDR3 DNA is TGTGCCAGCAGCGCCAGGGGATCCTTTGAAGCTTTCTTT.

This chain joins TRBV4-1 and TRBJ1-2, with 7 bases that match TRBD1. CDR3 size: 15 residues. Germline V gives CDR1 MGHRA, CDR2 YSYEKL. With V trimmed by 4 bases and J by 6 bases, 11 bases remained unmatched. The chain's CDR3 is CASSLQIDRVHGYTF. The CDR3 coding sequence is TGCGCCAGCAGCCTACAAATAGACAGGGTACATGGCTACACCTTC.

The chain employs TRBV6-6 and TRBJ1-1, with D unclear. The CDR3 has 14 amino acids. Germline V gene data show CDR1 as MNHNY and CDR2 as SVGAGI (reference sequence). V lost 2 bases and J lost 1, with 8 bases in between. CDR3 in DNA: TGTGCCAGCAGTTACCAGGAGGAGAACACTGAAGCTTTCTTT. Encoded protein: CASSYQEENTEAFF.

This clone was counted between two and nine times. The chain recombines TRBV2 with TRBJ1-1, with D maybe TRBD1 (5 bases). Trimming took 5 bases from V and 0 from J, leaving 10 bases between them. The CDR3 spans 14 residues. CDR1 and CDR2 from the germline V gene are SNHLY and FYNNEI. CDR3 sequence: CASSIDSMNTEAFF. CDR3 nucleotides: TGTGCCAGCAGTATAGACAGCATGAACACTGAAGCTTTCTTT. The full variable domain, with the rest looked up from reference TRBV2 and TRBJ1-1, is EPEVTQTPSHQVTQMGQEVILRCVPISNHLYFYWYRQILGQKVEFLVSFYNNEISEKSEIFDDQFSVERPDGSNFTLKIRSTKLEDSAMYFCASSIDSMNTEAFFGQGTRLTVV.

This clone is medium-sized within its sample. This chain links TRBV4-2 with TRBJ2-2; 9 nucleotides agree with TRBD2. Germline-derived CDR1 and CDR2 are LGHNA and YNFKEQ. The length of the CDR3 is 19 residues. V trimming: 0 bases; J trimming: 1 base; junction bases outside the gene matches: 9. The CDR3 coding sequence is TGTGCCAGCAGCCAAGATATGGCTAGCGGGGCCCTGAACACCGGGGAGCTGTTTTTT. It translates to CASSQDMASGALNTGELFF.

The chain links TRBV5-6 to TRBJ1-2; D unclear. CDR3 size: 12 residues. Germline V lookup: CDR1 SGHDT, CDR2 YYEEEE. The V end lost 3 bases, the J end lost 2 bases, and 5 bases lay between the germline ends. The CDR3 protein is CASSYRNYGYTF. The DNA for the CDR3 is TGTGCCAGCAGCTACAGAAACTATGGCTACACCTTC.

This chain connects TRBV18 to TRBJ2-1; 13 nucleotides agree with TRBD2. V was clipped by 4 bases and J by 9 bases; unmatched bases: 12. Germline-derived CDR1 and CDR2 are KGHSH and LQKENI. CDR3 size: 17 residues. The CDR3 reads CASSQGTSGTLKGEQFF. CDR3 DNA sequence: TGTGCCAGCTCACAGGGGACTAGCGGGACGTTAAAGGGTGAGCAGTTCTTC. The variable domain in full, completed from reference TRBV18 and TRBJ2-1, reads NAGVMQNPRHLVRRRGQEARLRCSPMKGHSHVYWYRQLPEEGLKFMVYLQKENIIDESGMPKERFSAEFPKEGPSILRIQQVVRGDSAAYFCASSQGTSGTLKGEQFFGPGTRLTVL.

The rearrangement links TRBV12-2 to TRBJ2-3; TRBD1 is the table's D call, not checked against the DNA. TRBV12-2 is recorded as a pseudogene. The CDR3 contains 15 residues. The CDR3 region has the DNA TGTGCAAGTCGCTTAGTATACAGTAGCACAGATACGCAGTATTTT. Its protein product is CASRLVYSSTDTQYF.